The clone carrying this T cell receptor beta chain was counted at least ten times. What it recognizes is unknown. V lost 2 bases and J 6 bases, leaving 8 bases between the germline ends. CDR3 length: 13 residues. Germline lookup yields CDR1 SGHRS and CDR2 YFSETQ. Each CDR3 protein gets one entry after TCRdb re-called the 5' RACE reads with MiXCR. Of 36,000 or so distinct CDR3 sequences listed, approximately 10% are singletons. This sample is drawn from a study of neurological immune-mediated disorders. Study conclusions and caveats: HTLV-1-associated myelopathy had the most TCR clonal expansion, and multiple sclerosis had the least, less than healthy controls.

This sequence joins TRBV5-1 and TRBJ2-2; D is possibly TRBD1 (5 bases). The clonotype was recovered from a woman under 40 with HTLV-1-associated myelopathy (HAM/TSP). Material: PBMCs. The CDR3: CASSFTGAGELFF. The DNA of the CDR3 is TGCGCCAGCAGCTTCACAGGCGCCGGGGAGCTGTTTTTT.